This TCR beta chain was retrieved from a study of blood T cells in healthy people across ages (dated by TCRdb to about 2015). Context from the whole study: Template switching captured roughly one uniquely barcoded TCR beta cDNA molecule per two T cells in model experiments. The donors were split into four age groups: young (average about 15 years), middle-aged (over 35), aged (approximately 60) and long-lived (about 74). Age-related changes in TCR beta repertoire diversity were measured in the study by deep sequencing normalized with unique cDNA molecular identifiers. To avoid experimental bias, donors of different ages were spread randomly across the sequencing lanes. The study analyzed two additional independent replicas of 1 million unique cDNA reads from the same blood draw for two donors, one aged 18 to 29 and one aged 80 or older.

Of note for this clonotype: No antigen is known for it. It has no much larger one-base neighbor in the sample; base qualities were not kept.

Per the germline V gene, SQVTM is the CDR1 and ANQGSEA is the CDR2. The cysteine opens and the phenylalanine closes a CDR3 of 14 amino acids. The sequence is cut down to CDR3 DNA, 42 bases in frame from base 1. The V and J ends are trimmed by 0 bases and 3 bases, leaving 8 bases between them. Donors were 40 or so systemically healthy Caucasian individuals from Russia aged roughly 6 to 95 years. Each donor gave roughly 9.5 milliliters of peripheral blood, collected into EDTA-treated Vacutainer tubes. PBMCs were isolated by Ficoll-Paque density-gradient centrifugation, with at least 6.5 million obtained per sample. Total RNA was extracted from PBMCs with Trizol reagent, with at least 6 micrograms obtained per sample. For every donor, an aliquot of PBMCs went through flow cytometry to measure the percentages of naive CD45RAhigh/CD27high T cells. The paper as a whole reports these results and caveats: The CMV infection status of donors was not known, potentially confounding age-related changes in expanded clonotypes. Because profiling used bulk unsorted PBMCs, naive and antigen-experienced compartments could not be compared conclusively. Observed TCR beta diversity correlated strongly with the percentage of naive T cells measured by flow cytometry. Estimates of total diversity from one million sequenced T cells were regarded as lower bounds and underestimates. As age increased, observed TCR beta diversity per million T cells dropped in a roughly linear way, and a significant reduction was already evident by age roughly 40. The long-lived group showed more naive CD4+ T cells, fewer expanded clones and increased TCR diversity than the aged group, suggesting age selection.

Receptor amplification or capture employed 5' RACE. Sequenced on an Illumina HiSeq 2500. A second PCR of 7 to 11 cycles was performed with a sample-barcoded 5' primer and a J-beta primer mix. A unique molecular identifier was introduced onto each TCR beta cDNA molecule by a template-switch 5' adaptor carrying 12 random nucleotides. Each sample yielded at least 2.5 million CDR3-containing paired-end reads. All of the RNA was converted into first-strand cDNA using the Mint cDNA synthesis kit, with a TRBC-specific oligonucleotide serving as the primer. Following uracil-DNA glycosylase treatment, a first 18-cycle PCR with universal primers M1SS and BC2_uni_R was performed on all cDNA. The authors' analysis ran thus. Each sample was normalized by randomly selecting 1 million high-quality reads, each carrying a distinct molecular identifier. Instead of being binned into consensus sequences, reads with shared molecular identifiers were discarded. CDR3 identification, clonotype clustering and error correction used MiTCR with a Q25 quality threshold and the strictest error-elimination algorithm. A nonparametric unseen species model with Euler transformation was used to estimate lower-bound total TCR beta diversity. TCRdb redid the processing of the public reads, applying fastp at Q25 and MiXCR, and retained in-frame beta chains. Identical CDR3 proteins give one entry, which carries the most common genes and DNA. The V and J calls and clone size come from TCRdb's table, not from the authors' own analysis. The sample table contains roughly 500,000 distinct CDR3 sequences; only one count was recorded for roughly 29% of them. About a fifth of the sample is taken by the ten largest.

Sequencing used blood. The TCR originated in a woman between 65 and 79 years old in good health. Here the chain combines TRBV29-1 and TRBJ2-2, and possibly TRBD2, on 5 matching bases. In nucleotide form, the sequence is TGCAGCGTTGAAGATAGAGGGTACACCGGGGAGCTGTTTTTT. This codes for CSVEDRGYTGELFF.